This TCR beta chain was captured in a study of tumor-infiltrating lymphocytes in primary liver carcinoma. General study points: Owing to bulk unsorted samples, no comparison was made between CD4+ and CD8+ repertoires. Blood's top-250-clone fraction was significantly lower than that of tumors (p = 0.039).

TCR beta cDNA was reverse-transcribed from roughly 0.45 ug of total RNA. The reaction used a constant-region primer and ProtoScript II reverse transcriptase. Sequencing libraries for TCR beta derived from three nested multiplex PCR rounds that used slightly modified ARM-PCR. The first two PCR rounds, nine to ten cycles each, used TRBV1-TRBV30 forward primers and a C-beta reverse primer. TCRdb re-derived calls from the multiplex PCR reads in MiXCR, one entry per CDR3 protein. The data contain some 180,000 distinct CDR3 sequences, 50% to 75% of them singletons. In its sample, this clonotype was seen many times. Its matching antigen is unknown. RNA isolated from unsorted whole blood supplied the blood RNA, with germline DNA also extracted. The V end lost 3 bases, the J end lost 1 base, and 31 bases lay between the germline ends. The CDR3 consists of 21 residues. The germline V gene has CDR1 MGHRA and CDR2 YSYEKL.

The clonotype comes from a man in his forties with primary liver carcinoma and hepatitis B virus infection. The chain links TRBV4-1 to TRBJ2-7; maybe TRBD1 (5 bases). The sample comprised peripheral blood. This CDR3 reads CASSQLLLALPDKLGSYEQYF. For the CDR3, the DNA is TGCGCCAGCAGCCAGCTTCTTCTTGCCCTACCGGACAAACTTGGTTCCTACGAGCAGTACTTC.